This T cell receptor beta chain was recorded in a study of T cells in Graves' hyperthyroidism and ophthalmopathy. Study-level findings and limits: Ophthalmopathy was model-predicted a median roughly 6.5 months pre-onset.

Only a few counts were recorded for this clonotype. Antigen unknown. It was RNA transcripts that yielded the amplified TCR beta CDR3 regions. HTBI primers were the set used in a first-round RT-PCR of the TCR CDR3. One entry per CDR3 protein, called by TCRdb with MiXCR from the multiplex PCR reads. The data contain approximately 520,000 distinct CDR3 sequences, 24% of them seen just once; the ten biggest clones take up 10% to 12%. Exclusion criteria comprised uncontrolled infection, other autoimmune disease, pregnancy or lactation. Fresh 10 ml peripheral blood yielded PBMCs. Trimming cost V 5 bases and J 3 bases, with 13 bases left between them. Germline V gene sequence: CDR1 MDHEN, CDR2 SYDVKM. This CDR3 contains 14 residues.

The origin of this receptor is a woman aged 30 to 39 with Graves' ophthalmopathy. The chain carries TRBV28 and TRBJ2-5; tentatively, D is TRBD2 (6 bases). The source material was blood. The CDR3 region has the DNA TGTGCCAGCAGTCACCAGTGGGGGGAAGAGACCCAGTACTTC. Translated: CASSHQWGEETQYF. The variable domain in full, with the rest retrieved from reference TRBV28 and TRBJ2-5, is DVKVTQSSRYLVKRTGEKVFLECVQDMDHENMFWYRQDPGLGLRLIYFSYDVKMKEKGDIPEGYSVSREKKERFSLILESASTNQTSMYLCASSHQWGEETQYFGPGTRLLVL.